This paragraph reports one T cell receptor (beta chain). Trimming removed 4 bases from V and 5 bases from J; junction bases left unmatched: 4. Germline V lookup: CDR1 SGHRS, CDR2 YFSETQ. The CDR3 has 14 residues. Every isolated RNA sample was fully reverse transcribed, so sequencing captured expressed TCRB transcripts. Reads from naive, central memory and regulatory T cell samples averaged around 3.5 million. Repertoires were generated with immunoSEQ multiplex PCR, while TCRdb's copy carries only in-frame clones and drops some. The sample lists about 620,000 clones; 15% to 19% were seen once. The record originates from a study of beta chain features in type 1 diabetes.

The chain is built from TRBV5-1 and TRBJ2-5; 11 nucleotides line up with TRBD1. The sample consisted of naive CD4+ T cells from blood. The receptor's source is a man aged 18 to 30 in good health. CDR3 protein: CASSRDRGKETQYF. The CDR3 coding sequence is TGCGCCAGCAGCCGGGACAGGGGGAAGGAGACCCAGTACTTC.